The rows below give T cell receptor beta chains drawn from one sample of a study of identical twins. TCRdb re-derived calls from the 5' RACE reads in MiXCR, one entry per CDR3 protein. The sample has fewer than 250,000 distinct CDR3 sequences, around 9.6% seen once. Material for sequencing was memory (CD45RO+) T cells sorted from blood. These receptors all stem from a woman aged 18-35 years in good health. The CDR3 runs from the conserved cysteine through the conserved F or W. Each record gives: clone size, J gene, V gene, D gene, CDR3 protein, CDR3 DNA. D genes are given only for firm matches. Clone size is given for some rows only: seen once, a few or many times, or a class if the clone is expanded.

size: many; J: TRBJ2-5; V: TRBV20-1; D: -; CDR3: CSALGRGETQYF; DNA: TGCAGTGCGTTAGGCCGTGGGGAGACCCAGTACTTC
size: -; J: TRBJ2-5; V: TRBV3-1; D: -; CDR3: CASSQRTLQETQYF; DNA: TGTGCCAGCAGCCAACGGACTCTCCAAGAGACCCAGTACTTC
size: many; J: TRBJ1-1; V: TRBV12-3/TRBV12-4; D: TRBD1; CDR3: CASSRGQGFANTEAFF; DNA: TGTGCCAGCAGCCGGGGACAGGGGTTCGCGAACACTGAAGCTTTCTTT
size: many; J: TRBJ2-7; V: TRBV7-6; D: TRBD2; CDR3: CASIQGSGRAFEQYF; DNA: TGTGCCAGCATCCAAGGAAGCGGGAGGGCCTTCGAGCAGTACTTC
size: many; J: TRBJ2-3; V: TRBV18; D: -; CDR3: CASSPQGADTQYF; DNA: TGTGCCAGCTCACCACAAGGTGCAGATACGCAGTATTTT
size: many; J: TRBJ2-3; V: TRBV12-3/TRBV12-4; D: -; CDR3: CASSLSAGDTQYF; DNA: TGTGCCAGCAGTTTATCTGCCGGGGATACGCAGTATTTT
size: -; J: TRBJ1-5; V: TRBV29-1; D: -; CDR3: CSVARDENQPQHF; DNA: TGCAGCGTAGCTCGGGACGAAAATCAGCCCCAGCATTTT
size: -; J: TRBJ2-3; V: TRBV5-6; D: -; CDR3: CASSLQQGRDTQYF; DNA: TGTGCCAGCAGCTTACAACAGGGCCGGGATACGCAGTATTTT
size: -; J: TRBJ2-1; V: TRBV6-5; D: TRBD1; CDR3: CASSYEGAGNEQFF; DNA: TGTGCCAGCAGTTACGAGGGGGCTGGGAATGAGCAGTTCTTC
size: many; J: TRBJ2-5; V: TRBV5-1; D: TRBD1; CDR3: CASGQGQGEETQYF; DNA: TGCGCCAGCGGCCAAGGACAGGGAGAAGAGACCCAGTACTTC
size: many; J: TRBJ1-1; V: TRBV12-3/TRBV12-4; D: -; CDR3: CASSARLSEAFF; DNA: TGTGCCAGCAGTGCTCGATTGTCTGAAGCTTTCTTT
size: -; J: TRBJ1-1; V: TRBV6-2/TRBV6-3; D: TRBD1; CDR3: CASSWAGTGQAFF; DNA: TGTGCCAGCAGTTGGGCCGGGACAGGGCAAGCTTTCTTT
size: -; J: TRBJ2-7; V: TRBV20-1; D: TRBD2; CDR3: CSARAGLADFYEQYF; DNA: TGCAGTGCTAGGGCCGGACTAGCGGACTTCTACGAGCAGTACTTC
size: -; J: TRBJ2-2; V: TRBV10-3; D: TRBD2; CDR3: CAISGVAGPTGELFF; DNA: TGTGCCATCAGTGGGGTAGCGGGACCAACCGGGGAGCTGTTTTTT
size: few; J: TRBJ2-7; V: TRBV6-1; D: -; CDR3: CASSLAGTQTYEQYF; DNA: TGTGCCAGCAGCCTGGCGGGGACCCAGACCTACGAGCAGTACTTC
size: few; J: TRBJ1-2; V: TRBV5-1; D: -; CDR3: CASGEGFYGYTF; DNA: TGCGCCAGTGGAGAGGGGTTTTATGGCTACACCTTC
size: -; J: TRBJ2-2; V: TRBV9; D: TRBD1; CDR3: CASSVGTGDGYTGELFF; DNA: TGTGCCAGCAGCGTAGGGACAGGGGATGGGTACACCGGGGAGCTGTTTTTT
size: -; J: TRBJ2-5; V: TRBV6-1; D: -; CDR3: CASSESGPKTQYF; DNA: TGTGCCAGCAGTGAAAGCGGACCGAAGACCCAGTACTTC
size: -; J: TRBJ1-1; V: TRBV20-1; D: -; CDR3: CSARVTATEAFF; DNA: TGCAGTGCTAGGGTGACAGCCACTGAAGCTTTCTTT
size: many; J: TRBJ1-6; V: TRBV29-1; D: -; CDR3: CSVTSGRDSPLHF; DNA: TGCAGCGTCACCTCAGGGAGGGATTCACCCCTCCACTTT
size: few; J: TRBJ2-5; V: TRBV20-1; D: -; CDR3: CSATEDWTETQYF; DNA: TGCAGTGCTACCGAGGACTGGACAGAGACCCAGTACTTC
size: -; J: TRBJ1-1; V: TRBV20-1; D: -; CDR3: CSAERGDSAFF; DNA: TGCAGTGCCGAACGAGGGGACTCCGCTTTCTTT
size: few; J: TRBJ2-1; V: TRBV20-1; D: -; CDR3: CSARPWTRRNYNEQFF; DNA: TGCAGTGCTAGGCCGTGGACTCGCCGTAATTACAATGAGCAGTTCTTC
size: many; J: TRBJ2-1; V: TRBV29-1; D: -; CDR3: CSVGRSVGLNEQFF; DNA: TGCAGCGTTGGTAGGAGTGTTGGGCTGAATGAGCAGTTCTTC
size: few; J: TRBJ1-4; V: TRBV5-6; D: -; CDR3: CASSLTGRSNEKLFF; DNA: TGTGCCAGCAGCCTAACGGGACGGTCTAATGAAAAACTGTTTTTT
size: -; J: TRBJ1-2; V: TRBV4-2; D: TRBD1; CDR3: CASSQRTGSLGVYGYTF; DNA: TGTGCCAGCAGCCAGAGGACAGGGAGCTTGGGGGTCTATGGCTACACCTTC
size: -; J: TRBJ2-4; V: TRBV3-1; D: -; CDR3: CASSPLRVSAKNIQYF; DNA: TGTGCCAGCAGCCCTCTGCGCGTCAGCGCCAAAAACATTCAGTACTTC
size: -; J: TRBJ2-1; V: TRBV3-1; D: TRBD2; CDR3: CASSYLAGEDEQFF; DNA: TGTGCCAGCAGCTATTTAGCGGGAGAGGATGAGCAGTTCTTC
size: -; J: TRBJ2-4; V: TRBV21-1; D: -; CDR3: CATGVLGRLSVSKNIQYF; DNA: TGTGCCACCGGGGTTCTAGGGCGTTTGAGTGTATCCAAAAACATTCAGTACTTC
size: few; J: TRBJ2-1; V: TRBV27; D: -; CDR3: CASSLGLDPSEQFF; DNA: TGTGCCAGCAGTTTAGGGCTAGACCCGAGCGAGCAGTTCTTC
size: -; J: TRBJ1-1; V: TRBV3-1; D: -; CDR3: CASSSSRGPPQAFF; DNA: TGTGCCAGCAGCTCGTCCCGGGGTCCTCCTCAAGCTTTCTTT
size: few; J: TRBJ1-2; V: TRBV5-6; D: -; CDR3: CASSSSSYGYTF; DNA: TGTGCCAGCAGTAGCTCCTCCTATGGCTACACCTTC
size: many; J: TRBJ2-5; V: TRBV5-1; D: TRBD2; CDR3: CASCTSGSPETQYF; DNA: TGCGCCAGCTGTACTAGCGGGAGTCCAGAGACCCAGTACTTC
size: few; J: TRBJ1-2; V: TRBV7-9; D: -; CDR3: CASSLDGGLYGYTF; DNA: TGTGCCAGCAGCTTAGATGGGGGCCTCTATGGCTACACCTTC
size: many; J: TRBJ2-1; V: TRBV7-3; D: -; CDR3: CASSFTQGNYNEQFF; DNA: TGTGCCAGCAGCTTTACCCAGGGGAACTACAATGAGCAGTTCTTC
size: many; J: TRBJ2-7; V: TRBV20-1; D: -; CDR3: CSARDHSNLGGVAGEQYF; DNA: TGCAGTGCTAGAGATCACTCGAATCTAGGGGGAGTAGCGGGCGAGCAGTACTTC
size: few; J: TRBJ2-7; V: TRBV7-9; D: -; CDR3: CASMAVNRGEQYF; DNA: TGTGCCAGCATGGCGGTGAACCGCGGCGAGCAGTACTTC
size: few; J: TRBJ2-5; V: TRBV7-6; D: -; CDR3: CASSLRQEETQYF; DNA: TGTGCCAGCAGCTTAAGACAGGAAGAGACCCAGTACTTC
size: few; J: TRBJ1-2; V: TRBV12-3/TRBV12-4; D: -; CDR3: CASSLNLYGYTF; DNA: TGTGCCAGCAGTTTAAATCTCTATGGCTACACCTTC
size: -; J: TRBJ2-4; V: TRBV25-1; D: -; CDR3: CASSEWGSGLAKNIQYF; DNA: TGTGCCAGCAGTGAATGGGGGAGTGGGCTAGCCAAAAACATTCAGTACTTC
size: -; J: TRBJ2-2; V: TRBV18; D: -; CDR3: CASSPPQGSGTGELFF; DNA: TGTGCCAGCTCACCACCGCAGGGAAGTGGCACCGGGGAGCTGTTTTTT
size: few; J: TRBJ2-3; V: TRBV7-2; D: TRBD2; CDR3: CASSLHSGRAGDTQYF; DNA: TGTGCCAGCAGCTTACACAGCGGGAGGGCGGGAGATACGCAGTATTTT
size: many; J: TRBJ2-5; V: TRBV20-1; D: -; CDR3: CSAESYHDTQYF; DNA: TGCAGTGCCGAGTCCTACCATGATACCCAGTACTTC
size: many; J: TRBJ2-3; V: TRBV20-1; D: TRBD1; CDR3: CSASQGGTDTQYF; DNA: TGCAGTGCTAGCCAGGGGGGCACAGATACGCAGTATTTT